This paragraph covers one T cell receptor beta chain sequence. These data are taken from a study of blood T cell repertoires in COVID-19. On the study more broadly: There were acute and convalescent COVID-19 samples, and they came from the United States, Italy and Spain. PBMCs, B-cell-depleted T cells, or T cells were the source of the cDNA or gDNA that made up the material.

As handled by the study authors: Estimation of nucleated cell counts was performed using reference gene primer amplification. This table comes from immunoSEQ multiplex PCR, and its TCRdb copy is limited to in-frame clones, with some not included. That table supplies the V and J calls and clone size; D and trimming were determined from the DNA. This table has 25,000 to 30,000 clones, about four fifths appearing once. The germline V gene has CDR1 MNHEY and CDR2 SVGAGI. The CDR3 extends over 15 amino acids. The trim removed 7 bases at V and 0 bases at J, leaving 7 bases unmatched. Material: peripheral blood. This chain connects TRBV6-5 to TRBJ2-5; 8 nucleotides align to TRBD2. This receptor was taken from a man older than 75 with active COVID-19. The CDR3 DNA reads as TGTGCCAGCACGCAGAGCGGGGGTAACCAAGAGACCCAGTACTTC. It specifies CASTQSGGNQETQYF.